The source of this T cell receptor beta chain is a study of OX40 agonist ivuxolimab in advanced cancers. Using immunoSEQ multiplex PCR, the repertoire was profiled, and TCRdb retains in-frame clones only, with some absent. The data contain 30,000 or so clones, around nine tenths of them singletons. The CDR3 loop spans 13 amino acids. CDR1 is SGHDN, CDR2 FVKESK, per germline. V was clipped by 4 bases and J by 4 bases, with 10 bases between them. The V and J genes are TRBV14 and TRBJ1-2, with D tentatively TRBD1 (6 bases). This TCR was recovered from an adult with an advanced solid tumor such as melanoma, head and neck, liver or kidney cancer. Sequences were derived from CD4+ or CD8+ T cells sorted from blood, sampled in a trial of the OX40 agonist ivuxolimab. The CDR3 DNA follows: TGTGCCAGCAGCCCACAGGGCCTCTATGGCTACACCTTC. The encoded protein is CASSPQGLYGYTF.